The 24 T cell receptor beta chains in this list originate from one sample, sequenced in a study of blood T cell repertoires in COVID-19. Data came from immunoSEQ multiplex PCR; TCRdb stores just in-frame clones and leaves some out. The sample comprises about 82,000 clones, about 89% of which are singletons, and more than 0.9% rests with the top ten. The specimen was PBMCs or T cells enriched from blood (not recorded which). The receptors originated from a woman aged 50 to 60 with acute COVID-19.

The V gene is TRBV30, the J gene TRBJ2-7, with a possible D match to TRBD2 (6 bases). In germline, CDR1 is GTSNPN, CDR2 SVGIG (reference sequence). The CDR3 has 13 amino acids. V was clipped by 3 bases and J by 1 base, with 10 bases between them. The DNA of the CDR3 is TGTGCCTGGAGGTTGGGGAGGTCCTACGAGCAGTACTTC. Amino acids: CAWRLGRSYEQYF.

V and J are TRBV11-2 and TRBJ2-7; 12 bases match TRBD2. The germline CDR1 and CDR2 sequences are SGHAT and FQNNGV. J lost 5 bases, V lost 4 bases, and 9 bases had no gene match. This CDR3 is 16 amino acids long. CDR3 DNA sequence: TGTGCCAGCAGCTCCGCCCAGACTAGCGGGAGACACGAGCAGTACTTC. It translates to CASSSAQTSGRHEQYF.

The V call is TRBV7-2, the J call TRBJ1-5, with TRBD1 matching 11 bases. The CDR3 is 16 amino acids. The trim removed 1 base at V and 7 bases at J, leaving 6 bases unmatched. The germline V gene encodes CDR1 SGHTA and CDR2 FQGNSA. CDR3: CASSLEGTGGRQPQHF. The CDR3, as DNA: TGTGCCAGCAGCTTAGAAGGGACAGGGGGGCGACAGCCCCAGCATTTT.

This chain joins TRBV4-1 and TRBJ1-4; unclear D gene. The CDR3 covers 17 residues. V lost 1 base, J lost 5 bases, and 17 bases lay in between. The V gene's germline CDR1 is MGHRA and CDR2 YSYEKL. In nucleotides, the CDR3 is TGCGCCAGCAGCCAAGGCCCGAACAGAAATGCAAATGAAAAACTGTTTTTT. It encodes CASSQGPNRNANEKLFF.

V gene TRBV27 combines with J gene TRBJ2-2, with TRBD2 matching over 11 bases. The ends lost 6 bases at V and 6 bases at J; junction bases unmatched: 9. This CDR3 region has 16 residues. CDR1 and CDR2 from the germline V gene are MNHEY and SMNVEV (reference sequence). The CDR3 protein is CASSSVAGGPSGELFF. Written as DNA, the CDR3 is TGTGCCAGCAGCTCGGTAGCGGGAGGGCCTTCCGGGGAGCTGTTTTTT.

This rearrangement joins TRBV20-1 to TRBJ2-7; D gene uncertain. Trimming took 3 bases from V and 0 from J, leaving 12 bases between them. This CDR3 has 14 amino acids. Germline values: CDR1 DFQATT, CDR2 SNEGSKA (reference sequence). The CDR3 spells CSASGSVSSYEQYF. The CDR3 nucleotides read TGCAGTGCTAGTGGGTCGGTGAGCTCCTACGAGCAGTACTTC.

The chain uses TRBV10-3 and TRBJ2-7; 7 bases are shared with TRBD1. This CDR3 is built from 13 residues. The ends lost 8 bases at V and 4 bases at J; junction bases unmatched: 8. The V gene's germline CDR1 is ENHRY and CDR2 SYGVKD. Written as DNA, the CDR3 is TGTGCCATCGCCCGGGACAGCCGATACGAGCAGTACTTC. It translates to CAIARDSRYEQYF.

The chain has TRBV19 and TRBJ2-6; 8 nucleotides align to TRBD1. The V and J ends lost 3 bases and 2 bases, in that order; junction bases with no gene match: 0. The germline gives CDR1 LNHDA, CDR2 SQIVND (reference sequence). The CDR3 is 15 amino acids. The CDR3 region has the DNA TGTGCCAGTAGTATGGGACAGGCTGGGGCCAACGTCCTGACTTTC. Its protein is CASSMGQAGANVLTF.

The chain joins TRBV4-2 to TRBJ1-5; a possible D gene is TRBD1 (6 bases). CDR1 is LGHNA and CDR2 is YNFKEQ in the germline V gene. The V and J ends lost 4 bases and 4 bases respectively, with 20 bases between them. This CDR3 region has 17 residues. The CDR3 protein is CASSPYYEGEGNQPQHF. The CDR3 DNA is TGTGCCAGCAGCCCGTACTACGAGGGGGAGGGAAATCAGCCCCAGCATTTT.

In DNA form, the CDR3 reads TGTGCCTGGGGCCCAGGACAGGGTCGAACCTACGAGCAGTACTTC. The encoded protein is CAWGPGQGRTYEQYF. This chain joins TRBV30 and TRBJ2-7; 8 bases are a match to TRBD1. In germline, CDR1 is GTSNPN, CDR2 SVGIG (reference sequence). CDR3 length: 15 amino acids. The V and J ends lost 5 bases and 2 bases, in that order; junction bases with no gene match: 11.

The CDR3 DNA sequence: TGTGCCAGCAGGGGGACAGTGCAAGAGACCCAGTACTTC. Translating it yields CASRGTVQETQYF. The chain employs TRBV27 and TRBJ2-5; 7 nucleotides align to TRBD1. CDR1 MNHEY and CDR2 SMNVEV come from the germline V gene (reference sequence). The CDR3 sequence is 13 residues long. After removal of 6 bases from V and 2 bases from J, the junction contained 3 bases not matched to a gene.

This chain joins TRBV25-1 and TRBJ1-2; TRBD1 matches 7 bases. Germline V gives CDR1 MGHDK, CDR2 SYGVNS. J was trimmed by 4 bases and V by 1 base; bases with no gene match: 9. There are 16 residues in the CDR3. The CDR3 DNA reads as TGTGCCAGCAGTGAATCCCACCAGGGGGGTATCTATGGCTACACCTTC. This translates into CASSESHQGGIYGYTF.

The CDR3 protein is CASRPTVVVTKNIQYF. The CDR3 DNA is TGTGCCAGTAGACCGACAGTAGTGGTGACCAAAAACATTCAGTACTTC. This chain uses TRBV19 with TRBJ2-4; D is perhaps TRBD1 (5 bases). The CDR3 covers 16 residues. The germline V gene has CDR1 LNHDA and CDR2 SQIVND (reference sequence). With 6 bases removed from V and 2 bases from J, the gap between germline ends came to 17 bases.

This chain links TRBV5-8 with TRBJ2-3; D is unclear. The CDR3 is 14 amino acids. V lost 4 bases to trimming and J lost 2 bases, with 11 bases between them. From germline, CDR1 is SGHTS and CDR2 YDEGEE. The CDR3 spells CASSRQLFTDTQYF. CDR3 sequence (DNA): TGTGCCAGCAGCCGACAACTTTTCACAGATACGCAGTATTTT. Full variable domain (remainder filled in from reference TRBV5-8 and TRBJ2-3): EAGVTQSPTHLIKTRGQQATLRCSPISGHTSVYWYQQALGLGLQFLLWYDEGEERNRGNFPPRFSGRQFPNYSSELNVNALELEDSALYLCASSRQLFTDTQYFGPGTRLTVL.

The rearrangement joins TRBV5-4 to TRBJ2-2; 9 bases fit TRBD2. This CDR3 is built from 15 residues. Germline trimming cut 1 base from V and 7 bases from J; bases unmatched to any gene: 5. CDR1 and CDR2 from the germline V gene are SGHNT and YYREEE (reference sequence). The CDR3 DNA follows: TGTGCCAGCAGCTTGCTTAGCGGGAGTGTCGGGGAGCTGTTTTTT. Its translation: CASSLLSGSVGELFF. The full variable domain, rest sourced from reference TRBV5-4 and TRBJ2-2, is ETGVTQSPTHLIKTRGQQVTLRCSSQSGHNTVSWYQQALGQGPQFIFQYYREEENGRGNFPPRFSGLQFPNYSSELNVNALELDDSALYLCASSLLSGSVGELFFGEGSRLTVL.

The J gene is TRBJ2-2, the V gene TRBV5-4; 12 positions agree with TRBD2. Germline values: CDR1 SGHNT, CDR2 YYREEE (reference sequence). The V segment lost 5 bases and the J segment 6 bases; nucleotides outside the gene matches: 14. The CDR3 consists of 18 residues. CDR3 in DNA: TGTGCCAGCAGTCGTGGACTAGCGGGATCTGTAATCGCCGGGGAGCTGTTTTTT. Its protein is CASSRGLAGSVIAGELFF.

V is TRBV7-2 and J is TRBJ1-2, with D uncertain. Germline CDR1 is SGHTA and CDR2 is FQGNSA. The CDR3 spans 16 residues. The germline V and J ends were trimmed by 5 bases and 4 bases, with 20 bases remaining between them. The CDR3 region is CASSPPNAGKGYGYTF. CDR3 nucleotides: TGTGCCAGCAGCCCCCCAAATGCGGGGAAGGGCTATGGCTACACCTTC.

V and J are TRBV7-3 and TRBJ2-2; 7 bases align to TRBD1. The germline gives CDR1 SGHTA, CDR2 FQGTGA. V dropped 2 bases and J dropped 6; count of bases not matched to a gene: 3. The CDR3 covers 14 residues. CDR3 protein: CASSLDRGPGELFF. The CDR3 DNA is TGTGCCAGCAGCTTAGATAGGGGGCCCGGGGAGCTGTTTTTT.

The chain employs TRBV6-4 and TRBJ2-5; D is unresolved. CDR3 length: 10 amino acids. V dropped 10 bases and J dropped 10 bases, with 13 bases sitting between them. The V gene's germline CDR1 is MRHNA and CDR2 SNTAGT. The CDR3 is CANRLVSQYF. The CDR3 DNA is TGTGCCAACCGGTTGGTTAGCCAGTACTTC.

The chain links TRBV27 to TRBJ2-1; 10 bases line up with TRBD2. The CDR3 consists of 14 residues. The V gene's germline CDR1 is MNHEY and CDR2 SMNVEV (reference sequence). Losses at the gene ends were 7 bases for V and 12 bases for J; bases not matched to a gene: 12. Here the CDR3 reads CASNGLAGVGGQFF. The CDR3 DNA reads TGTGCCAGCAACGGGCTAGCGGGAGTCGGGGGGCAGTTCTTC.

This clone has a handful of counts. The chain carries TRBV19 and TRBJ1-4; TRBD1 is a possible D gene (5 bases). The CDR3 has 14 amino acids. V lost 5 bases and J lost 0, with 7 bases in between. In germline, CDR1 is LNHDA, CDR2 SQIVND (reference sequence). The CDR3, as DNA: TGTGCCAGTAGTCCGGGGGCAACTAATGAAAAACTGTTTTTT. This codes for CASSPGATNEKLFF.

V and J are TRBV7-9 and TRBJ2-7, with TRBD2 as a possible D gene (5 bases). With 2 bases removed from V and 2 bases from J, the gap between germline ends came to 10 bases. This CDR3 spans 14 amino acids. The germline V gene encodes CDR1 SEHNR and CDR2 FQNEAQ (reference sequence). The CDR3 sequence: CASSLMRAPYEQYF. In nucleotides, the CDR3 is TGTGCCAGCAGCTTAATGCGGGCCCCCTACGAGCAGTACTTC. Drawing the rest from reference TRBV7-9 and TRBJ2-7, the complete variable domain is DTGVSQNPRHKITKRGQNVTFRCDPISEHNRLYWYRQTLGQGPEFLTYFQNEAQLEKSRLLSDRFSAERPKGSFSTLEIQRTEQGDSAMYLCASSLMRAPYEQYFGPGTRLTVT.

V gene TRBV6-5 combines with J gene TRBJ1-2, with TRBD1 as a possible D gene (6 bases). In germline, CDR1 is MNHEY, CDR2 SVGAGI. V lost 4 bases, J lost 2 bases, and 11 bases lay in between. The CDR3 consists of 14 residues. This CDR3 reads CASSFTTGNYGYTF. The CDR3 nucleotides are TGTGCCAGCAGTTTCACGACAGGAAACTATGGCTACACCTTC.

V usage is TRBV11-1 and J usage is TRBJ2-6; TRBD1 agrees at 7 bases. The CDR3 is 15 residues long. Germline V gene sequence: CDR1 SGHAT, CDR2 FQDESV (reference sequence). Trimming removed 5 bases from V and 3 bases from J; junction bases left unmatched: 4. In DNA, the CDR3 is TGTGCCAGCAGCCTTAGGACAGGTGGGGCCAACGTCCTGACTTTC. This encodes CASSLRTGGANVLTF.